Shown below are 8 T cell receptor beta chains from a single sample sequenced in a study of patients and donors after allogeneic stem cell transplantation. TCRdb independently ran MiXCR on the RT-PCR reads; one entry per CDR3 protein. There are around 2,700 distinct CDR3 sequences in the sample; 15% to 20% occur only once, and 15% to 20% lies in the top ten. The specimen was blood, either unsorted or a sorted T cell fraction (not recorded which). Every receptor here comes from a human donor who was either an allogeneic HSCT recipient or a stem cell or donor lymphocyte infusion donor (not recorded which). It is not recorded whose cells these are; they may come from a transplant donor.

The chain combines TRBV7-9 with TRBJ2-7, with D possibly matching TRBD1 (5 bases). V was shortened by 5 bases and J by 0 bases, with 11 bases between the two germline ends. CDR3 length: 14 residues. Germline lookup yields CDR1 SEHNR and CDR2 FQNEAQ (reference sequence). This chain's CDR3 is CASSPTVSSYEQYF. The CDR3 nucleotides read TGTGCCAGCAGCCCGACAGTTAGCTCCTACGAGCAGTACTTC.

This clonotype came up a few times. The V gene is TRBV7-2, the J gene TRBJ2-1, with D perhaps matching TRBD1 (5 bases). Germline CDR1 and CDR2: SGHTA and FQGNSA. V shed 8 bases and J shed 5 bases, with 10 bases lying between them. The CDR3 extends over 12 amino acids. CDR3 nucleotide sequence: TGTGCCAGCTCCAGGGATAACAATGAGCAGTTCTTC. The encoded protein is CASSRDNNEQFF.

The gene calls are TRBV11-2 and TRBJ2-1; D might be TRBD1 or TRBD2, each matching 6 bases. This CDR3 contains 12 residues. Trimming removed 5 bases at V and 10 bases at J, with 12 bases between. The V gene's germline CDR1 is SGHAT and CDR2 FQNNGV. CDR3 coding DNA: TGTGCCAGCAGCCGAGGGGGGCGAGAGCAGTTCTTC. Its protein is CASSRGGREQFF.

The genes are TRBV11-2 and TRBJ1-2; 8 bases match TRBD1. The trim removed 5 bases at V and 4 bases at J, leaving 6 bases unmatched. Germline loops: CDR1 SGHAT, CDR2 FQNNGV. CDR3 size: 14 residues. The CDR3 DNA reads TGTGCCAGCAGCCCGGACAGGGTATCCTATGGCTACACCTTC. This sequence encodes CASSPDRVSYGYTF.

In its sample, this clonotype was seen a few times. The CDR3 bases are TGTGCCAGCAGTTTAGCCGGGGGCGGGTACGAGCAGTACTTC. Amino acids: CASSLAGGGYEQYF. The V call is TRBV27, the J call TRBJ2-7, with D perhaps matching TRBD1 or TRBD2 (6 bases each). The V gene's germline CDR1 is MNHEY and CDR2 SMNVEV (reference sequence). V lost 2 bases and J 4 bases, leaving 12 bases between the germline ends. This CDR3 has 14 amino acids.

CDR3 in amino acids: CAWHPDRIQDGSPLHF. The CDR3 DNA is TGTGCCTGGCACCCCGACAGGATCCAGGATGGTTCACCCCTCCACTTT. This rearrangement joins TRBV30 to TRBJ1-6, with D possibly being TRBD1 (6 bases). CDR1 and CDR2 (germline): GTSNPN, SVGIG (reference sequence). The V gene lost 5 bases and the J gene lost 9 bases, with 23 bases spanning the gap. The CDR3 length is 16 residues.

The J gene is TRBJ1-5, the V gene TRBV7-2, with 8 bases lining up with TRBD1. The CDR3 contains 16 residues. V lost 2 bases and J lost 0; bases outside the gene matches: 3. Germline V gives CDR1 SGHTA, CDR2 FQGNSA. CDR3 DNA sequence: TGTGCCAGCAGCTTACACAGGGGGGGTAGCAATCAGCCCCAGCATTTT. Translation gives CASSLHRGGSNQPQHF.

This clonotype is categorized as medium-sized (0.01 to 0.1%). The CDR3 region is CAGAPQPPYEQYF. The DNA for the CDR3 is TGTGCCGGCGCACCCCAACCACCCTACGAGCAGTACTTC. J is TRBJ2-7 and V is TRBV6-2 or TRBV6-3; D gene unclear. The V gene's germline CDR1 is MNHEY and CDR2 SVGEGT. The length of the CDR3 is 13 residues. Trimming pared 11 bases from V and 2 bases from J, leaving 16 bases between.